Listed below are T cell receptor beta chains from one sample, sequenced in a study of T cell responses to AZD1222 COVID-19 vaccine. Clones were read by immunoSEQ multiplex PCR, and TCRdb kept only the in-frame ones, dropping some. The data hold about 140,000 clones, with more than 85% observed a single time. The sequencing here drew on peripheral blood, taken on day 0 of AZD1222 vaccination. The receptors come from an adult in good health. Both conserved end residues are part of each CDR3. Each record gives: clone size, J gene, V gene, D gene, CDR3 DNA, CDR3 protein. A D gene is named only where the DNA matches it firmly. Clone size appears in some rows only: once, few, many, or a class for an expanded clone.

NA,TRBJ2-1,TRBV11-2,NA,TGTGCCAGCAGCTTAAATACGGGAGTATTTCAGGATGAGCAGTTCTTC,CASSLNTGVFQDEQFF
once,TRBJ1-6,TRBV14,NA,TGTGCCAGCAGCCAAGATAGCAATTCACCCCTCCACTTT,CASSQDSNSPLHF
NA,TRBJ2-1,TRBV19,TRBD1,TGTGCCAGTAGTATGGGGGTACAGGGGATCGCCATCAATGAGCAGTTCTTC,CASSMGVQGIAINEQFF
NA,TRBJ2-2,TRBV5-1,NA,TGCGCCAGCAGCTCAACCGGGACGGCGAACACCGGGGAGCTGTTTTTT,CASSSTGTANTGELFF
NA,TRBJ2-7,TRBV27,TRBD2,TGTGCCAGCAGCAGGGGACTAGCGGAGACCTACGAGCAGTACTTC,CASSRGLAETYEQYF
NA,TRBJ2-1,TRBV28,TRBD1,TGTGCCAGCAGTTTGCCCGACAGGGTGGACAATGAGCAGTTCTTC,CASSLPDRVDNEQFF
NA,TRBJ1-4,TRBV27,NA,TGTGCCAGCAGTTTATTGCGAGTTCCCCCAACTAATGAAAAACTGTTTTTT,CASSLLRVPPTNEKLFF
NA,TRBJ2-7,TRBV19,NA,TGTGCCAGTAGTTTAACCCGGACAGCCTACGAGCAGTACTTC,CASSLTRTAYEQYF
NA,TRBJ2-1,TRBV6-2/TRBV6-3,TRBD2,TGTGCCAGCAGCCCTCCTGGACTAGCGGGAGTGGTTGGTGAGCAGTTCTTC,CASSPPGLAGVVGEQFF
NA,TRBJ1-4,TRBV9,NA,TGTGCCAGCAGCGATGGACAGACTGCAACTAATGAAAAACTGTTTTTT,CASSDGQTATNEKLFF
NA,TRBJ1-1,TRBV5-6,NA,TGTGCCAGCAGCTTGGGCAGTAACACTGAAGCTTTCTTT,CASSLGSNTEAFF
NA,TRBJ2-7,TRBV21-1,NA,TGTGCCAGCAGCAAGGAGGCAGACGAGCAGTACTTC,CASSKEADEQYF
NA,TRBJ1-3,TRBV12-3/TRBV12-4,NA,TGTGCCAGCAGTTTGGGGGTTGGAAACACCATATATTTT,CASSLGVGNTIYF
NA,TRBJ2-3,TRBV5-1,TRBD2,TGCGCCAGCAGCTTACTAGCGGGAGTGGCAGATACGCAGTATTTT,CASSLLAGVADTQYF
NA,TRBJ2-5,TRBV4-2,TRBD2,TGTGCCAGCAGCCCACAGACTAGCGGGAGGATGTCAGGGGAGACCCAGTACTTC,CASSPQTSGRMSGETQYF
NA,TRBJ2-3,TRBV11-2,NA,TGTGCCAGCAGCTTAGAGCGGGAGACAGGGCGGGAGTATTTT,CASSLERETGREYF
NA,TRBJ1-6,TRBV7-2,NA,TGTGCCAGCAGCTTAAAGTTTAGCTCCTATAATTCACCCCTCCACTTT,CASSLKFSSYNSPLHF
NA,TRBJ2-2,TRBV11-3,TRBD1,TGTGCCAGCAGCCTATCACAGGGGGCGACCGGGGAGCTGTTTTTT,CASSLSQGATGELFF
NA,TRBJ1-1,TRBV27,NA,TGTGCCAGCAGTTATGTCAGGGGAAACACTGAAGCTTTCTTT,CASSYVRGNTEAFF
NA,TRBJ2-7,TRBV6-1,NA,TGTGCCAGCAGCGAAGCAGGGGACGGTATCGAGCAGTACTTC,CASSEAGDGIEQYF
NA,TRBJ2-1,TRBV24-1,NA,TGTGCCACCAGTGTTGTCGGGGAGCAGTTCTTC,CATSVVGEQFF
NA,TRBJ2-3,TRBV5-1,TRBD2,TGCGCCAGCAGCCCGGGAGGGCCGACAGATACGCAGTATTTT,CASSPGGPTDTQYF
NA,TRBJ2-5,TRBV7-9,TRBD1,TGTGCCAGCAGCTTAGCCTCCTCCATGACAGGGCGGCAAGAGACCCAGTACTTC,CASSLASSMTGRQETQYF
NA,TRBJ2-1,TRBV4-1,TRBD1,TGCGCCAGCAGCCACCCAGGGGGCGCAGAGAGTGAAGGGCAGTTCTTC,CASSHPGGAESEGQFF
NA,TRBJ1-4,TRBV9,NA,TGTGCCAGCAGCGTAGGAGGAGGGGGAGAAGAAAAACTGTTTTTT,CASSVGGGGEEKLFF
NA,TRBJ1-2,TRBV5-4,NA,TGTGCCAGCAGCTTGGGTCGGGTGGGTAGCTATGGCTACACCTTC,CASSLGRVGSYGYTF
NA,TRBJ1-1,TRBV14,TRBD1,TGTGCCAGCGTACAGGGGGCTGACACTGAAGCTTTCTTT,CASVQGADTEAFF
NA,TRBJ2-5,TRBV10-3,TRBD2,TGTGCCATCAGTGAAGCGGGAGCTGGAGAGACCCAGTACTTC,CAISEAGAGETQYF
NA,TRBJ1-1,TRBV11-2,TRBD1,TGTGCCAGCAGTCTGACAGGGGGCCGAATCACTGAAGCTTTCTTT,CASSLTGGRITEAFF
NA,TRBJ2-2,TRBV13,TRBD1,TGTGCCAGCAGCGACCAGACAGGGCCGAACACCGGGGAGCTGTTTTTT,CASSDQTGPNTGELFF
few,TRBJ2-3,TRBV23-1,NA,TGCGCCAGCGGCGAGCAGTCGGTCGGGAACAGGGCATGTCCAAGCACAGATACGCAGTATTTT,CASGEQSVGNRACPSTDTQYF
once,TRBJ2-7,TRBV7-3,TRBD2,TGTGCCAGCAGCTATCGGACTAGCGGGATTAGGGAGCAGTACTTC,CASSYRTSGIREQYF
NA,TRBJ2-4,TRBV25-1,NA,TGTGCCAGCAGTGAAGGGTTTCTAGCCAAAAACATTCAGTACTTC,CASSEGFLAKNIQYF
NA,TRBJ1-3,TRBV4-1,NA,TGCGCCAGCAGCCAAGATATAGGTACAACAAACACCATATATTTT,CASSQDIGTTNTIYF
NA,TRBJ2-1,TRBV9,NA,TGTGCCAGCAGCGTAGCAGGGTTGGATGAGCAGTTCTTC,CASSVAGLDEQFF
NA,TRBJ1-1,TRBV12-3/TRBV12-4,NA,TGTGCCAGCTTGAGGGAGGAAACTGAAGCTTTCTTT,CASLREETEAFF
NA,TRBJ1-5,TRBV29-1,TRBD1,TGCAGCGTGAGGTGGACAGGGGTCAATCAGCCCCAGCATTTT,CSVRWTGVNQPQHF
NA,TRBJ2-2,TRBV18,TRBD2,TGTGCCAGCTCACCAGCGGGACTAGCGGGAGGCACCGGGGAGCTGTTTTTT,CASSPAGLAGGTGELFF
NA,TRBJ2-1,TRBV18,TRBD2,TGTGCCAGCTCAGAGGCGGGAGGGCCCGATGAGCAGTTCTTC,CASSEAGGPDEQFF
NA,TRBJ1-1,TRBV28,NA,TGTGCCAGCATGACGGGGTTCGCCACTGAAGCTTTCTTT,CASMTGFATEAFF
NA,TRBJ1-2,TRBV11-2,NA,TGTGCCAGCAGCTATAGATCCGGGGAGGACTATGGCTACACCTTC,CASSYRSGEDYGYTF
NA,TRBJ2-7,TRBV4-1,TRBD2,TGCGCCAGCAGCCAAGCCTTCGGGACTAGCGTGATCTCCTACGAGCAGTACTTC,CASSQAFGTSVISYEQYF
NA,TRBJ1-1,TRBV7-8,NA,TGTGCCAGCACCTCGCGGGGGGCGAACACTGAAGCTTTCTTT,CASTSRGANTEAFF
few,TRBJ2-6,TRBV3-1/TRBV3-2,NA,TGTGCCAGCAGCCAAGAAGTCCGGGGCGGGAGGGCCAACGTCCTGACTTTC,CASSQEVRGGRANVLTF
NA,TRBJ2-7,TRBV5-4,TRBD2,TGTGCCAGCAGCAAAACTAGCGGGAGGTACGAGCAGTACTTC,CASSKTSGRYEQYF
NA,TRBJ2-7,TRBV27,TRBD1,TGTGCCAGCAGTCCCCACCGGACAGGGTTTTCCTACGAGCAGTACTTC,CASSPHRTGFSYEQYF
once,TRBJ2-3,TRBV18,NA,TGTGCCAGCTCACCGACAGACAGCACAGATACGCAGTATTTT,CASSPTDSTDTQYF
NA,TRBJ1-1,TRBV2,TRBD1,TGTGCCAGCAGCTCAGGGGGCTACACTGAAGCTTTCTTT,CASSSGGYTEAFF
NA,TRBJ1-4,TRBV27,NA,TGTGCCAGCAGTATACAGGGCCTTAATGAAAAACTGTTTTTT,CASSIQGLNEKLFF